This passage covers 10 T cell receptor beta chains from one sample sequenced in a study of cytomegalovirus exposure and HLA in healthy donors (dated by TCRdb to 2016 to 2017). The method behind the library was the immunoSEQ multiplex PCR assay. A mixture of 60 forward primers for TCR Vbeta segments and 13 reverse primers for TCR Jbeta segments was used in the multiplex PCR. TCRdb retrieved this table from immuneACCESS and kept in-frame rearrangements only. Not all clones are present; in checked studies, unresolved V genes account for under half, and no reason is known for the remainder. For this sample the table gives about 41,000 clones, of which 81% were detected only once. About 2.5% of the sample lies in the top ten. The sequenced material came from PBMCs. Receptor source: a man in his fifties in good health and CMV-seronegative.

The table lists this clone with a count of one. The CDR3 DNA is TGTGCCAGAAGCTTCCCCTCGGACGAGCAGTACTTC. It translates to CARSFPSDEQYF. The V and J genes are TRBV7-5 and TRBJ2-7; the D call TRBD2 from the table was never checked on the DNA. TRBV7-5 is marked as a pseudogene. The CDR3 consists of 12 residues.

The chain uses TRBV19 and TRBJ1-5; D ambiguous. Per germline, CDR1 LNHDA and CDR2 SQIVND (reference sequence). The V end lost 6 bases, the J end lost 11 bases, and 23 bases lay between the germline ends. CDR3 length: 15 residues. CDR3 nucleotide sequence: TGTGCCAGTAGGGAGTCGGGTAACGTACCTACGGCCCAGCATTTT. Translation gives CASRESGNVPTAQHF.

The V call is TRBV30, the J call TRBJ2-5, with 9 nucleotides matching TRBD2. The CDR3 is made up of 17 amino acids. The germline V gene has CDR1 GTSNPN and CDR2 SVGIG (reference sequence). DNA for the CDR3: TGTGCTCGGAGCGGAGCGGGGGGCCGTTGGTACCAAGAGACCCAGTACTTC. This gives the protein CARSGAGGRWYQETQYF.

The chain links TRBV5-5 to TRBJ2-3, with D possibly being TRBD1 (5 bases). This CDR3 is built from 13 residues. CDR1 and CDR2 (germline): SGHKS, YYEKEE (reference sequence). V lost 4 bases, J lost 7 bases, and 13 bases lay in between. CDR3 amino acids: CASSDFRENTQYF. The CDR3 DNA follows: TGTGCCAGCAGCGACTTCAGGGAAAATACGCAGTATTTT.

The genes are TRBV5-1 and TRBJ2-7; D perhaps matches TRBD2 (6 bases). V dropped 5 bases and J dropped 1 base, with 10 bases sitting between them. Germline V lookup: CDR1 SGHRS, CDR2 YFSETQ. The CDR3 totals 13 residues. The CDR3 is CASRPGGSYEQYF. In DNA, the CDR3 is TGCGCCAGCAGACCTGGGGGGTCCTACGAGCAGTACTTC.

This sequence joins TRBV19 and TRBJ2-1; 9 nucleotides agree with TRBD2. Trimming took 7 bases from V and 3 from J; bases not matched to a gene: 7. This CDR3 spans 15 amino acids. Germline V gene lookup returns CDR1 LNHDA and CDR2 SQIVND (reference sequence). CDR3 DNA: TGTGCCAGTATTCCCGGTAGCGGGGGCTACAATGAGCAGTTCTTC. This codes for CASIPGSGGYNEQFF.

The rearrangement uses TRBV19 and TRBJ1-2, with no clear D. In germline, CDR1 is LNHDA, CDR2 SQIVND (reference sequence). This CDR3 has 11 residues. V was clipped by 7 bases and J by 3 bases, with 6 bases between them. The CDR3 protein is CASKEYYGYTF. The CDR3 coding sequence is TGTGCCAGTAAGGAGTACTATGGCTACACCTTC.

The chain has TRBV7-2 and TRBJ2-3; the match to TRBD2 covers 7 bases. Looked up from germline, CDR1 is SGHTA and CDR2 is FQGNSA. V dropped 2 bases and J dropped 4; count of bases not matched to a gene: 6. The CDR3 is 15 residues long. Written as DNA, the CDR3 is TGTGCCAGCAGCTTATTGGCGGGAGTTTCAGATACGCAGTATTTT. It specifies CASSLLAGVSDTQYF.

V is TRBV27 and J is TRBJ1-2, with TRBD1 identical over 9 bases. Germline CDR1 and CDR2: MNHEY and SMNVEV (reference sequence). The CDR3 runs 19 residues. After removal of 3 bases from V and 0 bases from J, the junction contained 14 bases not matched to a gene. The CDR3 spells CASSFKVTGGVGPNYGYTF. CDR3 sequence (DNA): TGTGCCAGCAGTTTTAAAGTTACAGGGGGCGTCGGACCTAACTATGGCTACACCTTC.

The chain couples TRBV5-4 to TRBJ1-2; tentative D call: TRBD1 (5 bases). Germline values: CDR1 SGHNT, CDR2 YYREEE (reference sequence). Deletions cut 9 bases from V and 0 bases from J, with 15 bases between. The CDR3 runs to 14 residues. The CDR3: CATKAGIPNYGYTF. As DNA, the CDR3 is TGTGCCACCAAAGCAGGGATCCCTAACTATGGCTACACCTTC.